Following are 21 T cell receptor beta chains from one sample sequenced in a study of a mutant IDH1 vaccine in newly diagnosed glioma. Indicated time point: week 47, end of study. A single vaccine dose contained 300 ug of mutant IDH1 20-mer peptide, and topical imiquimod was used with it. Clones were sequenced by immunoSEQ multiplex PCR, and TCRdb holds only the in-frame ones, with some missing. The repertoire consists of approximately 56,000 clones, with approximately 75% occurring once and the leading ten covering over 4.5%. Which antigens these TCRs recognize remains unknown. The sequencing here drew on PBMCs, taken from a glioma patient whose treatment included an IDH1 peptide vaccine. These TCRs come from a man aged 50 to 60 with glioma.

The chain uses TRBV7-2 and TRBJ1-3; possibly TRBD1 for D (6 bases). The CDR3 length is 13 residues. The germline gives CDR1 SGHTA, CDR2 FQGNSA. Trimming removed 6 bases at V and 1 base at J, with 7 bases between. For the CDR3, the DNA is TGTGCCAGCAGACAGGGTTCTGGAAACACCATATATTTT. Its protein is CASRQGSGNTIYF.

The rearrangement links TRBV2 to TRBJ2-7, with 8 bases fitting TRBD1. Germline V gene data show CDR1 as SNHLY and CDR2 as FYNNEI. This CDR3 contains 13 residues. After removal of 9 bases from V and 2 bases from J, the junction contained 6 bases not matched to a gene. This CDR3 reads CARSTGGPYEQYF. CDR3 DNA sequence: TGTGCCAGATCTACAGGGGGGCCCTACGAGCAGTACTTC.

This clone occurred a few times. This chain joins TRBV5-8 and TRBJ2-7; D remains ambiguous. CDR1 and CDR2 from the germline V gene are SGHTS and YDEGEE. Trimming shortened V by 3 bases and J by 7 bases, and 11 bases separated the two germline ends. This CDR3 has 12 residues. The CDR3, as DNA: TGTGCCAGCAGCTCCCAGGTGGGGGAGCAGTACTTC. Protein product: CASSSQVGEQYF.

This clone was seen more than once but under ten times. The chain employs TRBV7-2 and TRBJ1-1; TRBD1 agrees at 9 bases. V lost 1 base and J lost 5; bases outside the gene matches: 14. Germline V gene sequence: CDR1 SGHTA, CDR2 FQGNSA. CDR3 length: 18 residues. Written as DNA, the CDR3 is TGTGCCAGCAGCTTAGAAACAGGGGGCGTCGTCTCTCGGACTGAAGCTTTCTTT. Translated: CASSLETGGVVSRTEAFF.

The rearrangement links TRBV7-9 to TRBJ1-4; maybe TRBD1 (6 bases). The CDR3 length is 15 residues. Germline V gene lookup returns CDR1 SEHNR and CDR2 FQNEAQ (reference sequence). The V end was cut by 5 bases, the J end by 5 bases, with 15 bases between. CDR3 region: CASSPTGTQNEKLFF. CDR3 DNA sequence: TGTGCCAGCAGCCCTACCGGGACACAAAATGAAAAACTGTTTTTT.

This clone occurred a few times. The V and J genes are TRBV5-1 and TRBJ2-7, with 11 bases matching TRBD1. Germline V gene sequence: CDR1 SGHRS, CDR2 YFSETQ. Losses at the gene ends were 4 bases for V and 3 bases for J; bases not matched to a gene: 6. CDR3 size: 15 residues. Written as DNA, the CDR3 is TGCGCCAGCAGCCCGGACAGGGGGCAAATCTACGAGCAGTACTTC. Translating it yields CASSPDRGQIYEQYF.

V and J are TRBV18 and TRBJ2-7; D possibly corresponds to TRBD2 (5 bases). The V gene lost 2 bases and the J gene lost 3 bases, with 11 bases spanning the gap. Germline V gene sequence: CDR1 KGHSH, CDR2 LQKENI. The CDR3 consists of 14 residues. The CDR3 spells CASSPGSGRYEQYF. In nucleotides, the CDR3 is TGTGCCAGCTCACCAGGAAGCGGCCGCTACGAGCAGTACTTC.

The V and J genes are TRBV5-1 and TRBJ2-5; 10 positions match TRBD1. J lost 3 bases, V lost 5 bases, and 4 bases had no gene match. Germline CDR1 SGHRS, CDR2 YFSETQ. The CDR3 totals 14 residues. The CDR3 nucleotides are TGCGCCAGCAGACTCGGGACAGGGGAAGAGACCCAGTACTTC. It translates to CASRLGTGEETQYF.

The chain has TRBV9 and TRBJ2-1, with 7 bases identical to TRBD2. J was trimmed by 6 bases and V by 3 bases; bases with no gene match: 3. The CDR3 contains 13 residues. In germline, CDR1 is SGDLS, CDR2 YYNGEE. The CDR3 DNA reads TGTGCCAGCAGCGATGGGACTATCAATGAGCAGTTCTTC. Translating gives CASSDGTINEQFF.

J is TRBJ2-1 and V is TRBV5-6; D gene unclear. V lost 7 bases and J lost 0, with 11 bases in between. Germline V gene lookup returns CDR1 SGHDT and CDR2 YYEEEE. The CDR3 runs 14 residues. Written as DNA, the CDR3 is TGTGCCAGCTTGCCACGCCGCTCCTACAATGAGCAGTTCTTC. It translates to CASLPRRSYNEQFF.

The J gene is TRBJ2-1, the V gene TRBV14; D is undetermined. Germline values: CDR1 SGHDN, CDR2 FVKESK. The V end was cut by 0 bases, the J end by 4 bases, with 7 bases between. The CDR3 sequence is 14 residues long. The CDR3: CASSQDTRYNEQFF. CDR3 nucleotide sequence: TGTGCCAGCAGCCAAGATACCCGTTACAATGAGCAGTTCTTC. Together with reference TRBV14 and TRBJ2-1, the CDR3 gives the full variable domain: EAGVTQFPSHSVIEKGQTVTLRCDPISGHDNLYWYRRVMGKEIKFLLHFVKESKQDESGMPNNRFLAERTGGTYSTLKVQPAELEDSGVYFCASSQDTRYNEQFFGPGTRLTVL.

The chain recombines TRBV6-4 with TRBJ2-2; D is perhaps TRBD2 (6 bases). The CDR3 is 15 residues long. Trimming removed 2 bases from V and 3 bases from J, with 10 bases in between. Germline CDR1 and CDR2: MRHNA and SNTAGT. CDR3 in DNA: TGTGCCAGCAGTGACCACGGAGGGTACACCGGGGAGCTGTTTTTT. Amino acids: CASSDHGGYTGELFF.

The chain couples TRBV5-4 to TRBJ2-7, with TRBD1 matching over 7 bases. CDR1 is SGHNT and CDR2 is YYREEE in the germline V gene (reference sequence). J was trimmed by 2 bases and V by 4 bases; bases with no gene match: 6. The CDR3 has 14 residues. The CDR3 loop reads CASSTTGQPYEQYF. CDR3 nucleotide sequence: TGTGCCAGCAGCACGACAGGGCAACCCTACGAGCAGTACTTC.

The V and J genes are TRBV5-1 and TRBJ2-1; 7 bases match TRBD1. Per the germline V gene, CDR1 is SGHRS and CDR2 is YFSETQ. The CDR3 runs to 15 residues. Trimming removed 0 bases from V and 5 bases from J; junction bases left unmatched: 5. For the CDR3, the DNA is TGCGCCAGCAGCTTGGCTCCGGGACAGAACAATGAGCAGTTCTTC. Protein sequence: CASSLAPGQNNEQFF.

The CDR3, as DNA: TGCGCCAGCAGCCAAGCCACAGGGACAGGATCTGGAAACACCATATATTTT. This sequence encodes CASSQATGTGSGNTIYF. The chain uses TRBV4-3 and TRBJ1-3; 8 nucleotides agree with TRBD1. V trimming: 1 base; J trimming: 1 base; junction bases outside the gene matches: 6. CDR3 length: 17 residues. The germline gives CDR1 LGHNA, CDR2 YSLEER.

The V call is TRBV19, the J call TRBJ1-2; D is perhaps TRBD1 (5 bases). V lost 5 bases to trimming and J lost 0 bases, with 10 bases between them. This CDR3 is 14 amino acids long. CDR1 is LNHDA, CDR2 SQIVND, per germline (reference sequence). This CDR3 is CASSFREANYGYTF. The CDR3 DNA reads TGTGCCAGTAGTTTCAGGGAAGCTAACTATGGCTACACCTTC.

CDR3: CASSPRETVSNQPQHF. In nucleotides, the CDR3 is TGTGCCAGTAGTCCCCGGGAGACTGTTAGCAATCAGCCCCAGCATTTT. The chain has TRBV19 and TRBJ1-5, with D hard to call. This CDR3 is built from 16 residues. Germline V CDR1 and CDR2: LNHDA, SQIVND (reference sequence). With 5 bases removed from V and 0 bases from J, the gap between germline ends came to 14 bases.

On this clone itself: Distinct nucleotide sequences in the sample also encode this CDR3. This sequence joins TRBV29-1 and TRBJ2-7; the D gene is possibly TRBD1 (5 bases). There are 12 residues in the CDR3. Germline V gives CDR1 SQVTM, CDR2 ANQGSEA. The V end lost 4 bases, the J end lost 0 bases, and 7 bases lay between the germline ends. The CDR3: CSVGGLSYEQYF. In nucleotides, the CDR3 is TGCAGCGTTGGGGGCCTCTCCTACGAGCAGTACTTC.

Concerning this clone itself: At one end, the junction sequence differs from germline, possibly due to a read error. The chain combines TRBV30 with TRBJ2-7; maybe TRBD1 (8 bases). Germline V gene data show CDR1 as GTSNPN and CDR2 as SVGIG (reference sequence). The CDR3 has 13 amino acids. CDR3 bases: TGTGCCTGGAGTGTCACCACAGGGGGGGGAAAGTGGTTC. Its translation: CAWSVTTGGGKWF.

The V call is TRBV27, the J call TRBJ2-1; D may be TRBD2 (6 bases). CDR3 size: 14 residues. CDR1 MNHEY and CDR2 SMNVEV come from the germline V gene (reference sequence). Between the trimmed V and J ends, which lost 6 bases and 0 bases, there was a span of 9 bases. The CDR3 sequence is CASRAGGSYNEQFF. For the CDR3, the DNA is TGTGCCAGCAGGGCCGGGGGCTCCTACAATGAGCAGTTCTTC.

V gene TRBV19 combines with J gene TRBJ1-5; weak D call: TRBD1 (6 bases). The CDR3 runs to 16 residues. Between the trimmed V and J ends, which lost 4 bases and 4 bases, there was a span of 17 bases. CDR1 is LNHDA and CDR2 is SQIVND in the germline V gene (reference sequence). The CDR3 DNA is TGTGCCAGTAGTAAGAGATTCCAGGGGAGTAATCAGCCCCAGCATTTT. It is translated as CASSKRFQGSNQPQHF.